This T cell receptor beta chain is from a study of monozygotic twins with inflammatory bowel disease. Template switching added UMIs carrying a 6-nucleotide sample barcode. TCRdb derives one entry per CDR3 protein from the 5' RACE reads, leaving out DNA. Its table lists 420,000 or so distinct CDR3 sequences. As regards this clonotype: The antigen is unknown.

The CDR3 runs to 15 residues. CDR1 is LNHDA and CDR2 is SQIVND in the germline V gene (reference sequence). Study conclusions and caveats: Healthy co-twins showed greater TCRbeta diversity (inverse Simpson) than IBD patients.

The chain joins TRBV19 to TRBJ1-5; no DNA is available, so the TRBD1 call from TCRdb remains unchecked. Material: blood. The clonotype was recovered from a human donor with ulcerative colitis or Crohn's disease, or a healthy co-twin of an affected twin (not recorded which). CDR3 sequence reads: CASIPGQGMWQPQHF.